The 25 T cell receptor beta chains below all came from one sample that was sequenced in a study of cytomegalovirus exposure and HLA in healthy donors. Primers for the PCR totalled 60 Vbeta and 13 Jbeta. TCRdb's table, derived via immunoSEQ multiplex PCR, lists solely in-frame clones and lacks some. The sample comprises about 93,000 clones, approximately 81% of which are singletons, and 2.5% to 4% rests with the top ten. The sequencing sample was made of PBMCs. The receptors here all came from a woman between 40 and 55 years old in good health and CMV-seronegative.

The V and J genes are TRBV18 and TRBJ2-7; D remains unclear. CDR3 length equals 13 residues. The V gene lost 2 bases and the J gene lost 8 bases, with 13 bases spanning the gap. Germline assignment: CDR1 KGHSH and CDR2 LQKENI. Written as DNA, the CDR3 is TGTGCCAGCTCACCAGACAACATTTGGAAGCAGTACTTC. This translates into CASSPDNIWKQYF.

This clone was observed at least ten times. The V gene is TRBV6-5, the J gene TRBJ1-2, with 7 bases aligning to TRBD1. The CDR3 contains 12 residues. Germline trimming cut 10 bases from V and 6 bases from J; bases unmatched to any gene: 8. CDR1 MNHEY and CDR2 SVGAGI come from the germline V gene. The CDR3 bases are TGTGCCACCTACCACAGGGGAAATGGCTACACCTTC. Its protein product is CATYHRGNGYTF.

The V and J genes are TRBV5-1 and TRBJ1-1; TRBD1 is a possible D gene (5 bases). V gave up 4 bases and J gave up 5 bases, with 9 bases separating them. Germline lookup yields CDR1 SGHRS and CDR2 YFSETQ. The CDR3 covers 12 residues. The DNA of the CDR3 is TGCGCCAGCAGCCTGAAGGGGACTGAAGCTTTCTTT. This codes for CASSLKGTEAFF.

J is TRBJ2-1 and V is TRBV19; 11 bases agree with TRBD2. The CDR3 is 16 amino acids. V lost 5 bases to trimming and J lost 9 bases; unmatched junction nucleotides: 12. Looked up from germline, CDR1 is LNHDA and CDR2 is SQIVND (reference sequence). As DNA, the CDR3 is TGTGCCAGTAGTGCGATACTAGCGGGAGTAGGGGGTGAGCAGTTCTTC. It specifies CASSAILAGVGGEQFF. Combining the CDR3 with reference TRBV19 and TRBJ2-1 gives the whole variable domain DGGITQSPKYLFRKEGQNVTLSCEQNLNHDAMYWYRQDPGQGLRLIYYSQIVNDFQKGDIAEGYSVSREKKESFPLTVTSAQKNPTAFYLCASSAILAGVGGEQFFGPGTRLTVL.

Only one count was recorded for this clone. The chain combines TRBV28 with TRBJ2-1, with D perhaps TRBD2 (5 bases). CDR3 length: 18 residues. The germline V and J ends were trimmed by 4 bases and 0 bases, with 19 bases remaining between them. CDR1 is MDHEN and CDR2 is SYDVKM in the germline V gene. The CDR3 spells CASSSLTKWRSSYNEQFF. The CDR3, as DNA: TGTGCCAGCAGTTCCCTAACAAAATGGAGGAGCTCCTACAATGAGCAGTTCTTC.

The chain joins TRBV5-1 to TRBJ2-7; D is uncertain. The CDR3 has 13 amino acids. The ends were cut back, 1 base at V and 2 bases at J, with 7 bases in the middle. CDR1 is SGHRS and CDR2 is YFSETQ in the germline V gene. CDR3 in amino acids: CASSLHSPYEQYF. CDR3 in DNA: TGCGCCAGCAGCTTGCACAGTCCCTACGAGCAGTACTTC.

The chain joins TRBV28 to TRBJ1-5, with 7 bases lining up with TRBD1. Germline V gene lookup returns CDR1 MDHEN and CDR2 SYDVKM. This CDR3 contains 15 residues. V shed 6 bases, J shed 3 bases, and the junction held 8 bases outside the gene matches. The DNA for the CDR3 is TGTGCCAGCAGCTCCCGACAGGGCCCCAATCAGCCCCAGCATTTT. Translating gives CASSSRQGPNQPQHF.

CDR3 sequence: CASSADPWQGVGEQYF. The CDR3 coding sequence is TGTGCCAGCAGCGCCGACCCGTGGCAGGGGGTAGGCGAGCAGTACTTC. The chain uses TRBV9 and TRBJ2-7; 7 bases are a match to TRBD1. CDR3 length: 16 residues. CDR1 and CDR2 from the germline V gene are SGDLS and YYNGEE. J was trimmed by 6 bases and V by 3 bases; bases with no gene match: 15.

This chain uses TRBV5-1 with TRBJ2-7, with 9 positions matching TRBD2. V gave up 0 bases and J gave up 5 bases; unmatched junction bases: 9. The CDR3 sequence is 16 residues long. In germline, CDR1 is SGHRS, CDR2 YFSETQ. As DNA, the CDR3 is TGCGCCAGCAGCTTGGGCTCTGGCGGGAGGGACGACGAGCAGTACTTC. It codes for CASSLGSGGRDDEQYF.

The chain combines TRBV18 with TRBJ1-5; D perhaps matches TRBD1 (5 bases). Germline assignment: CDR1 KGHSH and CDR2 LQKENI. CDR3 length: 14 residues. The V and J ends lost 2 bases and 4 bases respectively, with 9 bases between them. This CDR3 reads CASSPSAGNQPQHF. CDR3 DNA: TGTGCCAGCTCACCATCGGCAGGGAATCAGCCCCAGCATTTT.

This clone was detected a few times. The CDR3 spells CASSLAGTGGRGYTF. In DNA, the CDR3 is TGTGCCAGCAGCTTAGCGGGGACAGGGGGCCGAGGGTACACCTTC. V gene TRBV7-2 combines with J gene TRBJ1-2; the match to TRBD1 covers 12 bases. Germline V gives CDR1 SGHTA, CDR2 FQGNSA. Germline trimming cut 0 bases from V and 11 bases from J; bases unmatched to any gene: 7. The CDR3 contains 15 residues.

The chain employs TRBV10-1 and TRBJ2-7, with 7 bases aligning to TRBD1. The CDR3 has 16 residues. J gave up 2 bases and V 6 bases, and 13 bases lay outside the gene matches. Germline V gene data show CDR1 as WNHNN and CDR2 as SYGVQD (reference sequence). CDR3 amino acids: CASRVPGTESTYEQYF. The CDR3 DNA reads TGCGCCAGCAGAGTCCCCGGGACAGAAAGCACCTACGAGCAGTACTTC.

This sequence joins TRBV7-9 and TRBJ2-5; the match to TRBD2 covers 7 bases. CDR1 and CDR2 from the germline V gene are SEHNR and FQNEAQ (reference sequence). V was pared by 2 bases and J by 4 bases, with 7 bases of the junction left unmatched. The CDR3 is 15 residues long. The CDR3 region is CASSLRREKVETQYF. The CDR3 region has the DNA TGTGCCAGCAGCTTAAGGCGGGAGAAGGTAGAGACCCAGTACTTC.

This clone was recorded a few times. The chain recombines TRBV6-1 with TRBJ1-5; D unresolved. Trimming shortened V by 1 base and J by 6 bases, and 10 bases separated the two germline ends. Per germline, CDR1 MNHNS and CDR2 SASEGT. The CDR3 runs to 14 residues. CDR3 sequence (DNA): TGTGCCAGCAGTGAAGGGGCCAGGCTTCAGCCCCAGCATTTT. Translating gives CASSEGARLQPQHF.

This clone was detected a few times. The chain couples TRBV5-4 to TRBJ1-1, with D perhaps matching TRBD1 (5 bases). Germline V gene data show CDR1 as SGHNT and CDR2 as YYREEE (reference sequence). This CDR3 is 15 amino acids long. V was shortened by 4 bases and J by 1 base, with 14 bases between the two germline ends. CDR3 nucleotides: TGTGCCAGCAGCGCGCTTCGGCAGGGGAACACTGAAGCTTTCTTT. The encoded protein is CASSALRQGNTEAFF.

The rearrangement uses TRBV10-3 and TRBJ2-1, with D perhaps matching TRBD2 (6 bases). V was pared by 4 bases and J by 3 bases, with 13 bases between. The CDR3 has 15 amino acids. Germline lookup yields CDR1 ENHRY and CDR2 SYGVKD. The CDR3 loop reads CAISVGGVLYNEQFF. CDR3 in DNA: TGTGCCATCAGTGTCGGGGGAGTGCTCTACAATGAGCAGTTCTTC.

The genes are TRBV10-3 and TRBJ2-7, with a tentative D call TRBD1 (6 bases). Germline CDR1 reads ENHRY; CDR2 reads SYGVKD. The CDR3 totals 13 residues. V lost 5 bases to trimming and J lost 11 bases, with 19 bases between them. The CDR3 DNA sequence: TGTGCCATCAGTACAGGGTTTAGGGGTGGTGAGTACTTC. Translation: CAISTGFRGGEYF.

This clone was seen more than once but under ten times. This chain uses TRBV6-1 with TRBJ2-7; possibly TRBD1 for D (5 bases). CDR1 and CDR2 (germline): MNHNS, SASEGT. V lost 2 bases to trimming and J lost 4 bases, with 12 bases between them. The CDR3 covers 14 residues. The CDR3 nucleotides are TGTGCCAGCAGTGAACGGTGGGGCAGGTACGAGCAGTACTTC. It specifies CASSERWGRYEQYF.

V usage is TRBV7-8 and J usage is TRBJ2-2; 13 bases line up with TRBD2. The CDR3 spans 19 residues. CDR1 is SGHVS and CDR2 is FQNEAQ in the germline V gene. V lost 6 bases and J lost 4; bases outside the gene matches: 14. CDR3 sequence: CASRTGLAGWGPGTGELFF. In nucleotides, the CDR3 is TGTGCCAGCAGGACGGGACTAGCGGGATGGGGACCGGGCACCGGGGAGCTGTTTTTT.

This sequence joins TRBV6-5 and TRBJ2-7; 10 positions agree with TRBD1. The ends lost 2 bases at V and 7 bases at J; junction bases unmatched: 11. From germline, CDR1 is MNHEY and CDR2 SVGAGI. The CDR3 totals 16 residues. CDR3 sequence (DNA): TGTGCCAGCAGTTACCGACACGGGACAGGGGCGATTGAGCAGTACTTC. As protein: CASSYRHGTGAIEQYF.

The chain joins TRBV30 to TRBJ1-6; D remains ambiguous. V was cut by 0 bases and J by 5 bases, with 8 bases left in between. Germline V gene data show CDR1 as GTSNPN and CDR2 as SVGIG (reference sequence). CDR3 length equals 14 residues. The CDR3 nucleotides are TGTGCCTGGAGTGTAGGCGGGGATAATTCACCCCTCCACTTT. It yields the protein CAWSVGGDNSPLHF.

The CDR3 sequence is CASSLDGPGKLFF. As DNA, the CDR3 is TGTGCCAGCAGTTTAGACGGCCCGGGGAAACTGTTTTTT. V and J are TRBV28 and TRBJ1-4; unclear D gene. Germline V gene lookup returns CDR1 MDHEN and CDR2 SYDVKM. V lost 2 bases to trimming and J lost 11 bases, with 12 bases between them. CDR3 length equals 13 residues.

The CDR3 sequence is CASTIDRNYGYTF. CDR3 sequence (DNA): TGTGCCAGTACGATAGACAGAAACTATGGCTACACCTTC. The chain has TRBV19 and TRBJ1-2; weak D call: TRBD1 (5 bases). With 7 bases removed from V and 2 bases from J, the gap between germline ends came to 11 bases. Per the germline V gene, CDR1 is LNHDA and CDR2 is SQIVND (reference sequence). The CDR3 is 13 residues long.

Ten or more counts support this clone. The CDR3 DNA reads as TGCGCCAGCAGCAGGGAGACAGGAGTCGGCGGGGAGCTGTTTTTT. It specifies CASSRETGVGGELFF. The J gene is TRBJ2-2, the V gene TRBV5-1; maybe TRBD1 (6 bases). V was pared by 4 bases and J by 7 bases, with 17 bases between. CDR3 length equals 15 residues. Germline lookup yields CDR1 SGHRS and CDR2 YFSETQ.

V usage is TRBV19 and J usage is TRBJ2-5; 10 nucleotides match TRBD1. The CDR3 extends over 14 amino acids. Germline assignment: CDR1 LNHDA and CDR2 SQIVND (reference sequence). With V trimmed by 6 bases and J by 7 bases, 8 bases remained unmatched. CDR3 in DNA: TGTGCCAGTAGCAGACAGGGGGCTATTGGGACCCAGTACTTC. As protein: CASSRQGAIGTQYF.